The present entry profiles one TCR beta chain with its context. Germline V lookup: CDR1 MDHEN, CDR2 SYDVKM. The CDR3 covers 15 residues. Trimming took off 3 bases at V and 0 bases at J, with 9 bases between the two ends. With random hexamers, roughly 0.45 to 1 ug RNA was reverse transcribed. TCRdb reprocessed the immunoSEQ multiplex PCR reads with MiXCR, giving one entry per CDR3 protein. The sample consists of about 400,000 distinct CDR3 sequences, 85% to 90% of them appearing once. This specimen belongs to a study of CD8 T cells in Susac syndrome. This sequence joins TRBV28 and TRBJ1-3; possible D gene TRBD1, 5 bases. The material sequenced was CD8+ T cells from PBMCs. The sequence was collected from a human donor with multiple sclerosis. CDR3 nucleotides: TGTGCCAGCAGTTTCTCTGGGGGCTCTGGAAACACCATATATTTT. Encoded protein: CASSFSGGSGNTIYF.